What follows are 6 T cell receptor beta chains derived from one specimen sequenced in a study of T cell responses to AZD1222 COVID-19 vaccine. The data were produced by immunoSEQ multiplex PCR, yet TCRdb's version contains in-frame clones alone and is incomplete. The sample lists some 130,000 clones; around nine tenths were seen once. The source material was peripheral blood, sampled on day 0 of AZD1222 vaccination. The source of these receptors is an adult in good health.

CDR3 region: CASSPPWGQGNYEQYF. The DNA for the CDR3 is TGTGCCAGCTCACCGCCCTGGGGACAGGGCAACTACGAGCAGTACTTC. The rearrangement joins TRBV18 to TRBJ2-7; the match to TRBD1 covers 9 bases. CDR3 length equals 16 residues. The J segment lost 3 bases and the V segment lost 3 bases, leaving 9 bases of the junction unmatched. The germline gives CDR1 KGHSH, CDR2 LQKENI.

CDR3 residues: CASSLRGGGSPLHF. CDR3 nucleotides: TGTGCCAGCAGCTTAAGGGGCGGCGGCTCACCCCTCCACTTT. V is TRBV11-3 and J is TRBJ1-6; tentatively, D is TRBD1 (5 bases). The germline V gene has CDR1 SGHNT and CDR2 YENEEA. V lost 2 bases and J lost 10, with 12 bases in between. This CDR3 is 14 amino acids long.

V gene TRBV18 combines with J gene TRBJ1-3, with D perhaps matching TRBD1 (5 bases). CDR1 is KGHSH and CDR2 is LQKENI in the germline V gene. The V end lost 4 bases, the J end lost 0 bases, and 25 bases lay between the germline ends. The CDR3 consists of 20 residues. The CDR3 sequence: CASSLRIVSAQGTSGNTIYF. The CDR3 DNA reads TGTGCCAGCTCACTACGAATTGTGTCGGCGCAGGGTACCTCTGGAAACACCATATATTTT.

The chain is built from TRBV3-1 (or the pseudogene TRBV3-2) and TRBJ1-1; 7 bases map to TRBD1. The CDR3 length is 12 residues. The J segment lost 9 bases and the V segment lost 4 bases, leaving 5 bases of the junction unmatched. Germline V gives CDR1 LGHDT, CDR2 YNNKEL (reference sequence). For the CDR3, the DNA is TGTGCCAGCAGCCGGGTAGGGGGCAAAGCTTTCTTT. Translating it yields CASSRVGGKAFF.

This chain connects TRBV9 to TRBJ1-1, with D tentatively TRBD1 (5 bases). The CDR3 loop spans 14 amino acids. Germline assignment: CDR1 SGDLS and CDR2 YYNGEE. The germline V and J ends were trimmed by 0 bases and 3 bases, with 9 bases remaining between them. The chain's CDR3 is CASSVDQGDTEAFF. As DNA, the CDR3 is TGTGCCAGCAGCGTAGACCAGGGTGACACTGAAGCTTTCTTT.

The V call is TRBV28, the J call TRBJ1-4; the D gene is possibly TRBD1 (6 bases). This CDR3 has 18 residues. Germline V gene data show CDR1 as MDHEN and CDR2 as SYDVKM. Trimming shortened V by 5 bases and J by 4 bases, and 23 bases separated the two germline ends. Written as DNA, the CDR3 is TGTGCCAGCAGTCCGATCGACGGGACAAGACGAAATAATGAAAAACTGTTTTTT. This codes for CASSPIDGTRRNNEKLFF.